A selection of T cell receptor beta chains follows, all from one sample in a study of OX40 agonist ivuxolimab in advanced cancers. Sequencing used immunoSEQ multiplex PCR; TCRdb keeps in-frame clones, though not all of them. The top ten hold roughly 1.5% of the sample, which has 90,000 to 100,000 clones, about four fifths seen once. This specimen was CD4+ or CD8+ T cells sorted from blood, taken in a trial of the OX40 agonist ivuxolimab. The receptors originated from an adult with an advanced solid tumor such as melanoma, head and neck, liver or kidney cancer. CDR3s include the opening cysteine and the closing phenylalanine or tryptophan. A D gene is named only where the DNA matches it firmly. Rows may omit the clone size; those that give it use once, few, many or a size class.

J gene,clone size,V gene,D gene,CDR3 protein,CDR3 DNA
TRBJ2-1,-,TRBV7-3,-,CASSPQPEGGKQFF,TGTGCCAGCAGCCCACAACCCGAGGGGGGAAAGCAGTTCTTC
TRBJ2-1,-,TRBV7-9,-,CASGYNEQFF,TGTGCCAGCGGGTACAATGAGCAGTTCTTC
TRBJ1-6,-,TRBV6-5,-,CASSLDRGNSPLHF,TGTGCCAGCAGCCTAGACAGAGGGAATTCACCCCTCCACTTT
TRBJ2-2,-,TRBV30,-,CAWSRGGNTGELFF,TGTGCCTGGAGTAGGGGGGGAAACACCGGGGAGCTGTTTTTT
TRBJ2-7,-,TRBV28,TRBD2,CASSVLAGESYEQYF,TGTGCCAGCAGTGTGTTAGCGGGAGAGAGTTACGAGCAGTACTTC
TRBJ1-3,-,TRBV5-1,-,CASSLGGSDTIYF,TGCGCCAGCAGCTTGGGTGGTTCAGACACCATATATTTT
TRBJ2-1,once,TRBV19,-,CASSILGPSYNEQFF,TGTGCCAGTAGTATTCTCGGACCCTCCTACAATGAGCAGTTCTTC
TRBJ2-5,-,TRBV10-3,-,CAISEPRETQYF,TGTGCCATCAGTGAACCGAGAGAGACCCAGTACTTC
TRBJ1-2,few,TRBV28,-,CASRAGSANYGYTF,TGTGCCAGCAGGGCAGGGTCAGCTAACTATGGCTACACCTTC
TRBJ1-2,-,TRBV18,TRBD1,CASSPLKTGGNYGYTF,TGTGCCAGCTCACCACTTAAAACAGGGGGCAACTATGGCTACACCTTC
TRBJ1-1,-,TRBV6-4,-,CASSRGQQGDLEAFF,TGTGCCAGCAGTCGGGGGCAACAGGGCGACTTAGAAGCTTTCTTT
TRBJ2-1,-,TRBV14,TRBD2,CASSLKAGLRSNEQFF,TGTGCCAGCAGCCTTAAAGCGGGGCTCCGGTCCAATGAGCAGTTCTTC
TRBJ2-2,few,TRBV4-3,-,CASSQDRAVGELFF,TGCGCCAGCAGCCAAGATAGAGCGGTCGGGGAGCTGTTTTTT
TRBJ2-7,-,TRBV7-4,TRBD1,CASSTGLGQGSIEQYF,TGTGCCAGCAGCACAGGCCTGGGACAGGGATCGATTGAGCAGTACTTC
TRBJ1-1,-,TRBV11-2,-,CASSHPGMNTEAFF,TGTGCCAGCAGCCACCCCGGGATGAACACTGAAGCTTTCTTT
TRBJ1-6,few,TRBV19,-,CASSIKTGGNSPLHF,TGTGCCAGTAGTATAAAAACAGGTGGAAATTCACCCCTCCACTTT
TRBJ2-5,few,TRBV4-3,TRBD2,CASSPGTGLAGEDQETQYF,TGCGCCAGCAGCCCCGGAACCGGACTAGCGGGAGAAGACCAAGAGACCCAGTACTTC
TRBJ1-2,-,TRBV6-5,-,CASRERYVSHGYTF,TGTGCCAGCAGGGAACGGTATGTGTCCCATGGCTACACCTTC
TRBJ2-7,-,TRBV28,TRBD1,CASSSPSGTAYEQYF,TGTGCCAGCAGCTCCCCCTCAGGGACAGCATACGAGCAGTACTTC
TRBJ2-4,-,TRBV4-1,TRBD1,CASSQTGTVRDKNIQYF,TGCGCCAGCAGCCAGACAGGGACCGTAAGGGACAAAAACATTCAGTACTTC
TRBJ2-3,-,TRBV4-2,TRBD1,CASSMRTGTTDTQYF,TGTGCCAGCAGCATGCGGACAGGGACCACAGATACGCAGTATTTT
TRBJ2-1,-,TRBV9,-,CASSPQTQSYNEQFF,TGTGCCAGCAGCCCTCAGACACAGTCCTACAATGAGCAGTTCTTC
TRBJ1-4,-,TRBV28,-,CASNPNGLANEKLFF,TGTGCCAGCAACCCCAACGGGTTAGCTAATGAAAAACTGTTTTTT